Shown below are 26 T cell receptor beta chains from a single sample sequenced in a study of CD8+ T cells in alopecia areata. As the sequencing template, cDNA was produced by extracting RNA and reverse transcribing it. TCRdb keeps only in-frame clones here, not all; method: immunoSEQ multiplex PCR. The table shows about 190,000 clones, with 50% to 60% occurring only once. Here the sequenced sample was CD4+ T cells sorted from blood, taken at week 0. These TCRs come from a human donor with alopecia areata.

The gene calls are TRBV27 and TRBJ1-6; maybe TRBD1 (5 bases). In germline, CDR1 is MNHEY, CDR2 SMNVEV (reference sequence). V was shortened by 4 bases and J by 0 bases, with 13 bases between the two germline ends. This CDR3 region has 17 residues. This chain's CDR3 is CASSSLTVSSYNSPLHF. The CDR3 DNA sequence: TGTGCCAGCAGTTCCCTGACAGTAAGCTCCTATAATTCACCCCTCCACTTT.

The gene calls are TRBV2 and TRBJ2-5; TRBD1 might be the D (5 bases). From germline, CDR1 is SNHLY and CDR2 FYNNEI. V gave up 5 bases and J gave up 5 bases, with 12 bases separating them. The CDR3 consists of 13 residues. The CDR3 nucleotides are TGTGCCAGCAGTCCTTCTAACAGGGAGACCCAGTACTTC. Its protein product is CASSPSNRETQYF.

The J gene is TRBJ2-7, the V gene TRBV18; D remains ambiguous. Trimming stripped 2 bases from V and 2 bases from J, with 10 bases between. This CDR3 region has 14 residues. The V gene's germline CDR1 is KGHSH and CDR2 LQKENI. The CDR3 DNA sequence: TGTGCCAGCTCACCAGAGGTTTCGACCTACGAGCAGTACTTC. Its protein product is CASSPEVSTYEQYF.

J is TRBJ2-7 and V is TRBV29-1, with a weak D call TRBD1 (5 bases). Germline loops: CDR1 SQVTM, CDR2 ANQGSEA. The CDR3 extends over 13 amino acids. Trimming shortened V by 6 bases and J by 3 bases, and 15 bases separated the two germline ends. The CDR3 spells CSVGLRGGYEQYF. In DNA form, the CDR3 reads TGCAGCGTCGGCCTAAGGGGCGGCTACGAGCAGTACTTC.

The chain uses TRBV29-1 and TRBJ2-5; D possibly corresponds to TRBD1 (6 bases). V was trimmed by 5 bases and J by 5 bases, leaving 18 bases between them. The CDR3 extends over 14 amino acids. The germline V gene has CDR1 SQVTM and CDR2 ANQGSEA. The CDR3 is CSVILQGLWETQYF. In DNA form, the CDR3 reads TGCAGCGTTATCTTACAGGGCTTGTGGGAGACCCAGTACTTC.

The chain recombines TRBV4-2 with TRBJ1-1; D not resolved. The germline V and J ends were trimmed by 0 bases and 5 bases, with 10 bases remaining between them. This CDR3 contains 14 residues. CDR1 is LGHNA and CDR2 is YNFKEQ in the germline V gene. The CDR3 DNA reads as TGTGCCAGCAGCCAAGATCCTGGGTTGACTGAAGCTTTCTTT. Translating it yields CASSQDPGLTEAFF.

This clone was observed a single time. The chain combines TRBV29-1 with TRBJ2-5, with TRBD2 matching over 7 bases. Germline-derived CDR1 and CDR2 are SQVTM and ANQGSEA. The CDR3 has 14 residues. Trimming cost V 7 bases and J 8 bases; bases outside gene matches: 16. The CDR3 coding sequence is TGCAGCGCCAAAGTTGGGGGGGATCGCGGAACCCAGTACTTC. This gives the protein CSAKVGGDRGTQYF.

With respect to this clone: Other DNA sequences in this sample translate to the same CDR3. This sequence joins TRBV27 and TRBJ1-1, with D perhaps TRBD1 (5 bases). Trimming took off 6 bases at V and 5 bases at J, with 10 bases between the two ends. There are 12 residues in the CDR3. Germline lookup yields CDR1 MNHEY and CDR2 SMNVEV (reference sequence). This chain's CDR3 is CASSRWGTEAFF. The DNA of the CDR3 is TGTGCCAGCAGCCGGTGGGGGACTGAAGCTTTCTTT.

The genes are TRBV11-2 and TRBJ1-2, with a tentative D call TRBD1 (5 bases). Germline V gene data show CDR1 as SGHAT and CDR2 as FQNNGV. V was clipped by 5 bases and J by 0 bases, with 13 bases between them. This CDR3 region has 15 residues. The CDR3 nucleotides are TGTGCCAGCAGCCCGCGACAGTTTGCTAACTATGGCTACACCTTC. Translation gives CASSPRQFANYGYTF. The full variable domain, in which reference TRBV11-2 and TRBJ1-2 provide the parts outside the CDR3, is EAGVAQSPRYKIIEKRQSVAFWCNPISGHATLYWYQQILGQGPKLLIQFQNNGVVDDSQLPKDRFSAERLKGVDSTLKIQPAKLEDSAVYLCASSPRQFANYGYTFGSGTRLTVV.

This chain links TRBV25-1 with TRBJ2-3; 11 positions match TRBD2. Germline-derived CDR1 and CDR2 are MGHDK and SYGVNS. The V segment lost 3 bases and the J segment 4 bases; nucleotides outside the gene matches: 6. This CDR3 has 16 residues. CDR3 nucleotide sequence: TGTGCCAGCAGTGAGTCCCTAGCGGGGGGTGCAGATACGCAGTATTTT. It yields the protein CASSESLAGGADTQYF.

This chain connects TRBV29-1 to TRBJ1-6; D remains ambiguous. The length of the CDR3 is 12 residues. The V and J ends lost 5 bases and 10 bases respectively, with 12 bases between them. The germline V gene has CDR1 SQVTM and CDR2 ANQGSEA. The CDR3 region is CSVSGPGSPLHF. Written as DNA, the CDR3 is TGCAGCGTTTCCGGACCGGGGTCACCCCTCCACTTT.

In the case of this clone: Other DNA sequences in this sample translate to the same CDR3. CDR3 residues: CASSPFGSETQYF. In nucleotides, the CDR3 is TGTGCCAGCTCACCATTCGGATCCGAGACCCAGTACTTC. The V gene is TRBV18, the J gene TRBJ2-5, with unresolved D. With 2 bases removed from V and 5 bases from J, the gap between germline ends came to 9 bases. Germline V gene lookup returns CDR1 KGHSH and CDR2 LQKENI. The length of the CDR3 is 13 residues.

The rearrangement links TRBV14 to TRBJ2-5; TRBD2 matches 9 bases. V lost 2 bases to trimming and J lost 1 base; unmatched junction nucleotides: 8. The germline V gene has CDR1 SGHDN and CDR2 FVKESK. The CDR3 covers 17 residues. DNA for the CDR3: TGTGCCAGCAGCCAATTCGCTGGGACTAGCAGCCAAGAGACCCAGTACTTC. Amino acids: CASSQFAGTSSQETQYF. Based on the CDR3 plus reference TRBV14 and TRBJ2-5, the full variable domain is EAGVTQFPSHSVIEKGQTVTLRCDPISGHDNLYWYRRVMGKEIKFLLHFVKESKQDESGMPNNRFLAERTGGTYSTLKVQPAELEDSGVYFCASSQFAGTSSQETQYFGPGTRLLVL.

The chain has TRBV29-1 and TRBJ2-5; D unresolved. The CDR3 extends over 13 amino acids. Germline CDR1 reads SQVTM; CDR2 reads ANQGSEA. The V gene lost 1 base and the J gene lost 2 bases, with 8 bases spanning the gap. The CDR3, as DNA: TGCAGCGTTGAAGCCGCAGTACAAGAGACCCAGTACTTC. Encoded protein: CSVEAAVQETQYF.

This chain uses TRBV30 with TRBJ2-2; D call uncertain. V lost 3 bases, J lost 6 bases, and 14 bases lay in between. Germline V gene lookup returns CDR1 GTSNPN and CDR2 SVGIG (reference sequence). The CDR3 length is 14 residues. The CDR3 loop reads CAWSLAPGSGELFF. Here the CDR3 DNA reads TGTGCCTGGAGCCTTGCCCCAGGCTCCGGGGAGCTGTTTTTT.

The chain combines TRBV5-1 with TRBJ2-5; 9 bases line up with TRBD1. CDR3 length: 14 residues. J was trimmed by 5 bases and V by 7 bases; bases with no gene match: 9. From germline, CDR1 is SGHRS and CDR2 YFSETQ. In DNA, the CDR3 is TGCGCCAGCGGCCTGGACAGGGGTCGGGAGACCCAGTACTTC. Translated, it gives CASGLDRGRETQYF.

In nucleotides, the CDR3 is TGCGCCAGCCGACCGGGGGATACCAAAAACATTCAGTACTTC. Amino acids: CASRPGDTKNIQYF. The chain uses TRBV5-1 and TRBJ2-4; possibly TRBD2 for D (6 bases). The CDR3 has 14 residues. Deletions cut 7 bases from V and 2 bases from J, with 13 bases between. CDR1 is SGHRS and CDR2 is YFSETQ in the germline V gene. The complete variable domain, with remaining parts taken from reference TRBV5-1 and TRBJ2-4, reads KAGVTQTPRYLIKTRGQQVTLSCSPISGHRSVSWYQQTPGQGLQFLFEYFSETQRNKGNFPGRFSGRQFSNSRSEMNVSTLELGDSALYLCASRPGDTKNIQYFGAGTRLSVL.

Of note for this clone: One junction end disagrees with the germline gene, perhaps due to a read error. The gene calls are TRBV30 and TRBJ1-4; TRBD1 aligns across 10 bases. The CDR3 runs 15 residues. Germline-derived CDR1 and CDR2 are GTSNPN and SVGIG (reference sequence). The CDR3 sequence is CAWRTGGSTKEKLFF. The CDR3 DNA follows: TGTGCCTGGAGGACAGGGGGCTCTACTAAGGAAAAACTGTTTTTT.

This clone appeared a single time. CDR3 loop: CAWIWAAEGYTF. The CDR3 bases are TGTGCCTGGATCTGGGCGGCTGAGGGCTACACCTTC. The J gene is TRBJ1-2, the V gene TRBV30, with D unresolved. The CDR3 is 12 residues long. The germline V gene has CDR1 GTSNPN and CDR2 SVGIG (reference sequence). Trimming pared 4 bases from V and 8 bases from J, leaving 14 bases between.

For this clone: One end of the junction does not line up with germline, which may come from a read error. The J gene is TRBJ2-7, the V gene TRBV25-1; possible D gene TRBD1, 6 bases. There are 11 residues in the CDR3. Looked up from germline, CDR1 is MGHDK and CDR2 is SYGVNS. The CDR3 coding sequence is TGTGCCAGCAGCACCGGGACACGGAAGCTGTGG. Translation gives CASSTGTRKLW.

This clone has a handful of counts. V and J are TRBV30 and TRBJ1-6, with D possibly matching TRBD1 (5 bases). The CDR3 spans 15 residues. Looked up from germline, CDR1 is GTSNPN and CDR2 is SVGIG (reference sequence). V lost 0 bases and J 3 bases, leaving 9 bases between the germline ends. The CDR3 coding sequence is TGTGCCTGGAGTGTAAGGGGCGGCTATAATTCACCCCTCCACTTT. Translating it yields CAWSVRGGYNSPLHF.

The chain employs TRBV6-6 and TRBJ2-3; TRBD2 matches 10 bases. Trimming took 0 bases from V and 4 from J; bases not matched to a gene: 4. CDR1 is MNHNY, CDR2 SVGAGI, per germline (reference sequence). There are 16 residues in the CDR3. Written as DNA, the CDR3 is TGTGCCAGCAGTTACTCGGAGCGGGGGGGCGCAGATACGCAGTATTTT. Its protein product is CASSYSERGGADTQYF.

Only a few counts were recorded for this clone. The chain carries TRBV29-1 and TRBJ2-7; unclear D gene. Germline V gene data show CDR1 as SQVTM and CDR2 as ANQGSEA. The CDR3 has 13 amino acids. V was pared by 4 bases and J by 7 bases, with 17 bases between. The CDR3 region has the DNA TGCAGCGTTGTAGGAGACCCCGACTTGGAGCAGTACTTC. Its protein product is CSVVGDPDLEQYF.

This sequence joins TRBV7-2 and TRBJ1-4, with 8 bases that match TRBD1. Germline CDR1 reads SGHTA; CDR2 reads FQGNSA. The CDR3 loop spans 14 amino acids. V trimming: 3 bases; J trimming: 3 bases; junction bases outside the gene matches: 0. The CDR3 loop is CASSLDRANEKLFF. In nucleotides, the CDR3 is TGTGCCAGCAGCTTGGACAGGGCTAATGAAAAACTGTTTTTT.

In its sample, this clone was seen a few times. The gene calls are TRBV29-1 and TRBJ2-5; possibly TRBD1 for D (6 bases). Trimming pared 2 bases from V and 5 bases from J, leaving 12 bases between. Looked up from germline, CDR1 is SQVTM and CDR2 is ANQGSEA. The CDR3 runs 13 residues. For the CDR3, the DNA is TGCAGCGTTGAAACGTCAGGGGTTGAGACCCAGTACTTC. This encodes CSVETSGVETQYF.

This clone was observed a few times. J is TRBJ2-3 and V is TRBV7-9, with 7 bases matching TRBD1. V shed 8 bases and J 0 bases; nucleotides not matched to a gene: 8. The CDR3 contains 15 residues. Germline lookup yields CDR1 SEHNR and CDR2 FQNEAQ (reference sequence). CDR3 sequence (DNA): TGTGCCAGCGCGGCAGGGGGATCGAGCACAGATACGCAGTATTTT. Its protein is CASAAGGSSTDTQYF.